This T cell receptor (beta chain) was found in a study of cytomegalovirus exposure and HLA in healthy donors. CDR1 SGHKS and CDR2 YYEKEE come from the germline V gene (reference sequence). Trimming stripped 5 bases from V and 0 bases from J, with 19 bases between. The CDR3 loop spans 17 amino acids. The primer mix had 60 Vbeta and 13 Jbeta primers. The protocol was immunoSEQ multiplex PCR, while the TCRdb copy is restricted to in-frame clones and leaves out a portion. This sample yields about 200,000 clones, of which 85% to 90% are seen a single time; 1.5% to 2% belongs to the top ten. The chain links TRBV5-5 to TRBJ2-3; tentative D call: TRBD1 (6 bases). The sample taken for sequencing was PBMCs. The clonotype originates from a woman aged 18-29 years in good health and CMV-seronegative. For the CDR3, the DNA is TGTGCCAGCAGGAAAGTAGGGGGATATACTAGCACAGATACGCAGTATTTT. Protein sequence: CASRKVGGYTSTDTQYF.